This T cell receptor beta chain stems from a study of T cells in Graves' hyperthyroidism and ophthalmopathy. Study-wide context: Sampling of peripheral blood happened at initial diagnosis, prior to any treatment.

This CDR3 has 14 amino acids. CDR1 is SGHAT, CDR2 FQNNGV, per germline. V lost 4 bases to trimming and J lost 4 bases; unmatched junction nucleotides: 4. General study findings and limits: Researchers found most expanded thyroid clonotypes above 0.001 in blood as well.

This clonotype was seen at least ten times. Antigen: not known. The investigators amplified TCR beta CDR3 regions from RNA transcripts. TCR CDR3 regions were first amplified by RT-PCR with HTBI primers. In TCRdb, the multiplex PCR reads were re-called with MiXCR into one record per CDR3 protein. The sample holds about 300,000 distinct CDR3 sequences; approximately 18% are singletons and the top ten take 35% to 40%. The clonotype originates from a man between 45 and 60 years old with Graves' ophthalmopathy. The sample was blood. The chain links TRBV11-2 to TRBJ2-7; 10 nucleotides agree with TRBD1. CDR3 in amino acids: CASSSDRGGYEQYF. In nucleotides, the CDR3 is TGTGCCAGCAGCTCGGACAGGGGGGGATACGAGCAGTACTTC.